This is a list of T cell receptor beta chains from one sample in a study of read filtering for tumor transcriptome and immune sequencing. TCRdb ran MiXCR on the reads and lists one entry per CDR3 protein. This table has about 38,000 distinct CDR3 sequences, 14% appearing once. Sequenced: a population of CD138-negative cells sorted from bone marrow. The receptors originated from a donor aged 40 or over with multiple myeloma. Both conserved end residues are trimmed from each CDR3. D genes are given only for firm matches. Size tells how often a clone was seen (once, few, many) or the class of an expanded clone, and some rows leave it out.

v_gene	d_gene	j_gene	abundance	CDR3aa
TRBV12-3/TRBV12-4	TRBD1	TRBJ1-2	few	ASTSAQGTGDYGYT
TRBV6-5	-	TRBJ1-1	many	ASSGRWTEAF
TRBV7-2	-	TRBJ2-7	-	ASSLGQGRRDKQC
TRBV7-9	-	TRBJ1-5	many	ASSLGYANQPQH
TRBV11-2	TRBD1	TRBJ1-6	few	ASSAGTDGDSPLH
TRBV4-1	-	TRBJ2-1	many	ASSPLLGNEQF
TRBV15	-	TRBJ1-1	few	ATSRMPGNTEAF
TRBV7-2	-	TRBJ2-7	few	ASSRRDNSYEQY
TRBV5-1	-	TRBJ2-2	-	ASTLVGGDTGELF
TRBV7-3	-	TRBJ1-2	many	ASSSDGPEMGYT
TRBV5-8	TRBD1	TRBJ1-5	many	ASSLEGALSNQPQH
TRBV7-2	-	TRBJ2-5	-	ASSSSLKGETQY
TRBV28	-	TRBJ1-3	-	ASSSPGNTIY
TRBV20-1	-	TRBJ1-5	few	SLQRGNQPQH
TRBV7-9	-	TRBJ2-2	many	ASSFLMPAGELF
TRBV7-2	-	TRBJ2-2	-	ASSLASGQSGELF
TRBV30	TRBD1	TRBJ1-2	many	AWRNTGVYGYT
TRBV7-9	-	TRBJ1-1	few	ASSSGGRSMNTEAF